This TCR beta chain originates from a study of cytotoxic CD8 clonotypes in ibrutinib-treated CLL. Generated by immunoSEQ multiplex PCR, the TCRdb table keeps only in-frame clones and is missing some. The profile shows some 140,000 clones, less than 90% of them singletons. Germline CDR1 ENHRY, CDR2 SYGVKD. The CDR3 runs to 16 residues. V was clipped by 6 bases and J by 0 bases, with 16 bases between them. The receptor's source is a human donor with chronic lymphocytic leukemia. Sequences were derived from PBMCs, sampled after 24 months of ibrutinib treatment. V usage is TRBV10-3 and J usage is TRBJ2-3; tentatively, D is TRBD1 or TRBD2 (6 bases each). CDR3 region: CAIRGGQGISTDTQYF. CDR3 in DNA: TGTGCCATCAGGGGGGGCCAGGGTATAAGCACAGATACGCAGTATTTT.